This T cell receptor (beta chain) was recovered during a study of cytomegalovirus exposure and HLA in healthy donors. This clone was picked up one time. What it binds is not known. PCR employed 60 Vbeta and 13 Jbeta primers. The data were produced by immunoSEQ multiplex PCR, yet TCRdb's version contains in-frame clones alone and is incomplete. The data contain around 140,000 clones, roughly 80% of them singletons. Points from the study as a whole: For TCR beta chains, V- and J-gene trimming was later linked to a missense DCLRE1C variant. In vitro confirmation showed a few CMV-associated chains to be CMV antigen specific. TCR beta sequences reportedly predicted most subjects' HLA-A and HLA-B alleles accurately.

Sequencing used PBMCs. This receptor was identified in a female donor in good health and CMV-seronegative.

The CDR3 DNA follows: TGTGCCAGCAGCTCTCGGACCGGGGAGCTGTTTTTT. Residues: CASSSRTGELFF. The chain uses TRBV7-8 and TRBJ2-2; D gene uncertain. The V and J ends lost 4 bases and 5 bases respectively, with 5 bases between them. The CDR3 consists of 12 residues. Germline assignment: CDR1 SGHVS and CDR2 FQNEAQ.